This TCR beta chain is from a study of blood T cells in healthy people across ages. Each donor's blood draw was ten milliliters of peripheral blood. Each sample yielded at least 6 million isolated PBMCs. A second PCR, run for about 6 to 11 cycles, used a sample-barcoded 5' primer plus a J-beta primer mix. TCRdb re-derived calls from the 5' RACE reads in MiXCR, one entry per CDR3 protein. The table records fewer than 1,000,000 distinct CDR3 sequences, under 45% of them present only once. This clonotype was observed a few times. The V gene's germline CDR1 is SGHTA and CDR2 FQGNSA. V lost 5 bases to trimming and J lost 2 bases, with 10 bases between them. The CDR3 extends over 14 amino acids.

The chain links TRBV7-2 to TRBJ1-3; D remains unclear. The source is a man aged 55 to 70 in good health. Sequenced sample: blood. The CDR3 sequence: CASSPDLAGNTIYF. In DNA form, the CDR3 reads TGTGCCAGCAGCCCTGACTTAGCTGGAAACACCATATATTTT.